A selection of T cell receptor beta chains follows, all from one sample in a study of blood T cell repertoires in COVID-19. The assay was immunoSEQ multiplex PCR, and TCRdb's table has in-frame clones only and misses some. The table lists under 250,000 clones, under 90% of them singletons. The sequencing sample was made of peripheral blood. All receptors come from a woman aged 40 to 55 with active or convalescent COVID-19. Each CDR3 is given with its conserved first and last residue. A D gene is named only where the DNA matches it firmly. Expanded clones get a size class; other rows say once, few or many, or leave the size out.

d_gene: TRBD1
j_gene: TRBJ1-1
abundance: NA
v_gene: TRBV5-4
CDR3aa: CASSPGGAVSGTEAFF
CDR3nt: TGTGCCAGCAGCCCAGGGGGCGCAGTTAGTGGCACTGAAGCTTTCTTT

d_gene: TRBD1
j_gene: TRBJ1-3
abundance: NA
v_gene: TRBV7-2
CDR3aa: CASSLSTGIGNTIYF
CDR3nt: TGTGCCAGCAGCCTATCGACAGGGATTGGAAACACCATATATTTT

d_gene: TRBD1
j_gene: TRBJ1-3
abundance: once
v_gene: TRBV18
CDR3aa: CASSQGQDSGNTIYF
CDR3nt: TGTGCCAGCTCACAGGGACAGGACTCTGGAAACACCATATATTTT

d_gene: NA
j_gene: TRBJ1-1
abundance: NA
v_gene: TRBV27
CDR3aa: CASSLSDGDTEAFF
CDR3nt: TGTGCCAGCAGTCTTTCGGACGGGGACACTGAAGCTTTCTTT

d_gene: TRBD1
j_gene: TRBJ2-7
abundance: NA
v_gene: TRBV7-2
CDR3aa: CASSSSGTVGSEQYF
CDR3nt: TGTGCCAGCAGCTCTTCCGGGACAGTGGGGAGCGAGCAGTACTTC

d_gene: TRBD2
j_gene: TRBJ2-2
abundance: NA
v_gene: TRBV7-2
CDR3aa: CASSLETGGTGELFF
CDR3nt: TGTGCCAGCAGCTTAGAAACGGGGGGCACCGGGGAGCTGTTTTTT

d_gene: NA
j_gene: TRBJ1-3
abundance: NA
v_gene: TRBV5-3
CDR3aa: CARSVLTVISGNTIYF
CDR3nt: TGTGCCAGAAGCGTCTTGACAGTTATCTCTGGAAACACCATATATTTT

d_gene: TRBD2
j_gene: TRBJ2-7
abundance: NA
v_gene: TRBV27
CDR3aa: CASSLGLAGASYEQYF
CDR3nt: TGTGCCAGCAGTCTCGGGCTAGCGGGTGCCAGCTACGAGCAGTACTTC

d_gene: NA
j_gene: TRBJ1-2
abundance: NA
v_gene: TRBV29-1
CDR3aa: CSVDPEGPANYGYTF
CDR3nt: TGCAGCGTTGACCCGGAGGGGCCAGCTAACTATGGCTACACCTTC

d_gene: NA
j_gene: TRBJ1-2
abundance: NA
v_gene: TRBV19
CDR3aa: CASSPRRGNYGYTF
CDR3nt: TGTGCCAGTAGTCCCAGACGGGGGAACTATGGCTACACCTTC

d_gene: NA
j_gene: TRBJ1-1
abundance: NA
v_gene: TRBV6-5
CDR3aa: CASRSVGAPLTEAFF
CDR3nt: TGTGCCAGCAGGTCAGTGGGGGCCCCTCTAACTGAAGCTTTCTTT

d_gene: NA
j_gene: TRBJ1-1
abundance: NA
v_gene: TRBV27
CDR3aa: CASSSPQGTEAFF
CDR3nt: TGTGCCAGCAGTTCCCCCCAGGGGACTGAAGCTTTCTTT

d_gene: NA
j_gene: TRBJ1-2
abundance: NA
v_gene: TRBV21-1
CDR3aa: CASSDRGANYGYTF
CDR3nt: TGTGCCAGCAGCGACAGGGGAGCTAACTATGGCTACACCTTC

d_gene: TRBD1
j_gene: TRBJ1-1
abundance: NA
v_gene: TRBV11-3
CDR3aa: CASSARQGWNTEAFF
CDR3nt: TGTGCCAGCAGCGCCCGACAGGGGTGGAACACTGAAGCTTTCTTT

d_gene: TRBD1
j_gene: TRBJ1-4
abundance: NA
v_gene: TRBV24-1
CDR3aa: CATSEPTGGNEKLFF
CDR3nt: TGTGCCACCAGTGAGCCTACAGGGGGTAATGAAAAACTGTTTTTT

d_gene: NA
j_gene: TRBJ1-2
abundance: few
v_gene: TRBV5-1
CDR3aa: CASSMGRGGYTF
CDR3nt: TGCGCCAGCAGCATGGGTCGCGGTGGCTACACCTTC

d_gene: TRBD1
j_gene: TRBJ1-4
abundance: NA
v_gene: TRBV7-8
CDR3aa: CASSQNTGGRGVDEKLFF
CDR3nt: TGTGCCAGCAGCCAAAACACAGGGGGCCGGGGAGTAGATGAAAAACTGTTTTTT

d_gene: NA
j_gene: TRBJ1-6
abundance: NA
v_gene: TRBV7-9
CDR3aa: CASSLAGGGAGSPLHF
CDR3nt: TGTGCCAGCAGCTTAGCGGGGGGGGGCGCCGGTTCACCCCTCCACTTT

d_gene: TRBD1
j_gene: TRBJ1-2
abundance: NA
v_gene: TRBV5-8
CDR3aa: CASSPNYRGRIHNYGYTF
CDR3nt: TGTGCCAGCAGCCCGAATTACAGGGGGCGAATTCATAACTATGGCTACACCTTC

d_gene: TRBD1
j_gene: TRBJ1-2
abundance: NA
v_gene: TRBV2
CDR3aa: CASNRGAYGYTF
CDR3nt: TGTGCCAGCAACAGGGGGGCCTATGGCTACACCTTC

d_gene: NA
j_gene: TRBJ1-1
abundance: NA
v_gene: TRBV4-3
CDR3aa: CASSPNRVWTEAFF
CDR3nt: TGCGCCAGCAGCCCGAACAGGGTCTGGACTGAAGCTTTCTTT